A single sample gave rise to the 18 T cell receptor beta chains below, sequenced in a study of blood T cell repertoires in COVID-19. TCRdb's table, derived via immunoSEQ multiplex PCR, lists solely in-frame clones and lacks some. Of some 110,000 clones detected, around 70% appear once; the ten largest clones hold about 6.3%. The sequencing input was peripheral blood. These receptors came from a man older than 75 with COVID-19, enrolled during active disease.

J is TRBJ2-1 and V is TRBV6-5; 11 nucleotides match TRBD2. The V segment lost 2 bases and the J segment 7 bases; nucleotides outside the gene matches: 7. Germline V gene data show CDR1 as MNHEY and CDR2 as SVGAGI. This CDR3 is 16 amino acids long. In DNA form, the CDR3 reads TGTGCCAGCAGTTACGACGGGACTAGCGGACAGAATGAGCAGTTCTTC. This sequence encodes CASSYDGTSGQNEQFF.

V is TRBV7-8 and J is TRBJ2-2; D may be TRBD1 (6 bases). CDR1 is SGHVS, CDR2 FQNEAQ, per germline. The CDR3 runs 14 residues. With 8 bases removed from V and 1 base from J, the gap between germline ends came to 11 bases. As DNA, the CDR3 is TGTGCCAGCCGGGGACAAGTGAACACCGGGGAGCTGTTTTTT. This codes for CASRGQVNTGELFF.

CDR3 in amino acids: CASSRAVGIGTGTGELFF. In nucleotides, the CDR3 is TGTGCCAGCAGCCGCGCGGTGGGTATCGGGACAGGGACCGGGGAGCTGTTTTTT. The V gene is TRBV5-4, the J gene TRBJ2-2; 9 bases line up with TRBD1. The length of the CDR3 is 18 residues. Germline loops: CDR1 SGHNT, CDR2 YYREEE (reference sequence). V shed 4 bases and J 5 bases; nucleotides not matched to a gene: 15.

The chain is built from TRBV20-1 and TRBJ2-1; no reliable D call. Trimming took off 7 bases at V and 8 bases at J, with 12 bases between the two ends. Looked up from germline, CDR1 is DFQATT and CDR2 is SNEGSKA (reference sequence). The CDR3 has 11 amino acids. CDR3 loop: CSVQRGYEQFF. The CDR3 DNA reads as TGCAGTGTTCAACGAGGATATGAGCAGTTCTTC.

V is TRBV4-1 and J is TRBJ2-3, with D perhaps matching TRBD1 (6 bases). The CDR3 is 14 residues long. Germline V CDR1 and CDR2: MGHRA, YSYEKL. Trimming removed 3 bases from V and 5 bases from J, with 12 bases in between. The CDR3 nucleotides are TGCGCCAGCAGCCAGCTACAGGGAAAAGATACGCAGTATTTT. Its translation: CASSQLQGKDTQYF.

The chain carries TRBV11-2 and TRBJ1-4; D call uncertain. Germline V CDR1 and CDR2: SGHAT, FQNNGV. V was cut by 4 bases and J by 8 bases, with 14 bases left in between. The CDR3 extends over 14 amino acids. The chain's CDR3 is CASSSTHPGEKLFF. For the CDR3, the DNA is TGTGCCAGCAGCTCCACTCACCCGGGGGAAAAACTGTTTTTT. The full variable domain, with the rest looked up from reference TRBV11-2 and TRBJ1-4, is EAGVAQSPRYKIIEKRQSVAFWCNPISGHATLYWYQQILGQGPKLLIQFQNNGVVDDSQLPKDRFSAERLKGVDSTLKIQPAKLEDSAVYLCASSSTHPGEKLFFGSGTQLSVL.

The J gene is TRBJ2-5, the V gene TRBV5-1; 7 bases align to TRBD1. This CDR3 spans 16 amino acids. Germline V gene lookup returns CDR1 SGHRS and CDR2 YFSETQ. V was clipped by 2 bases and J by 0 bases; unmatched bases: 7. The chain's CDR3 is CASSFSGTAYQETQYF. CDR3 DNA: TGCGCCAGCAGCTTCTCCGGGACAGCGTACCAAGAGACCCAGTACTTC.

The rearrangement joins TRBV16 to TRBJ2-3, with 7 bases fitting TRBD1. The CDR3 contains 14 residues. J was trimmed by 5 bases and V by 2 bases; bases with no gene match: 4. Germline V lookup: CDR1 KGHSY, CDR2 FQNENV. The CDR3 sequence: CASSQPTGLDTQYF. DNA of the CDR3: TGTGCCAGCAGCCAACCGACAGGGTTAGATACGCAGTATTTT.

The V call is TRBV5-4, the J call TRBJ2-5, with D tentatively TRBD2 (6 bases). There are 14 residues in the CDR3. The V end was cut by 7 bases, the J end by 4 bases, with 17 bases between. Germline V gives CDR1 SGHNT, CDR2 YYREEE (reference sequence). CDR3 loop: CASSRDLGRETQYF. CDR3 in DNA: TGTGCCAGCTCTCGGGACTTGGGGAGAGAGACCCAGTACTTC.

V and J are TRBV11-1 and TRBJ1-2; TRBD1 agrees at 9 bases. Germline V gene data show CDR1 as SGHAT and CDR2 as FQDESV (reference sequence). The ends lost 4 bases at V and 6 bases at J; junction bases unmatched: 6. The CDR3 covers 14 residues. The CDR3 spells CASSSEDRGHGYTF. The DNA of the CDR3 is TGTGCCAGCAGCTCCGAGGACAGGGGCCATGGCTACACCTTC.

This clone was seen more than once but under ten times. The CDR3 reads CASSWTSGANTGELFF. CDR3 nucleotides: TGTGCCAGCAGCTGGACTAGCGGGGCGAACACCGGGGAGCTGTTTTTT. The chain carries TRBV7-3 and TRBJ2-2; 12 positions agree with TRBD2. The CDR3 runs to 16 residues. CDR1 and CDR2 from the germline V gene are SGHTA and FQGTGA. After removal of 4 bases from V and 0 bases from J, the junction contained 0 bases not matched to a gene.

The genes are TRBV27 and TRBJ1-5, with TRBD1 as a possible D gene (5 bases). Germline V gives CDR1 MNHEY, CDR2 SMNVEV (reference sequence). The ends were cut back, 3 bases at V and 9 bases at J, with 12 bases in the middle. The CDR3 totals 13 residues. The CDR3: CASSLEGLGPQHF. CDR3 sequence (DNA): TGTGCCAGCAGTTTGGAGGGGCTGGGGCCCCAGCATTTT.

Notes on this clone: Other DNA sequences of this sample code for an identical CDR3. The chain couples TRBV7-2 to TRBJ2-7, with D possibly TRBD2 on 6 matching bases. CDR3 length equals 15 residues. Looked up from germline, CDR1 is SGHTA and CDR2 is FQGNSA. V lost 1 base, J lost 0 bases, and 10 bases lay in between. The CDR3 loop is CASSLDGGSSYEQYF. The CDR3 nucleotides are TGTGCCAGCAGCTTAGACGGGGGAAGCTCCTACGAGCAGTACTTC.

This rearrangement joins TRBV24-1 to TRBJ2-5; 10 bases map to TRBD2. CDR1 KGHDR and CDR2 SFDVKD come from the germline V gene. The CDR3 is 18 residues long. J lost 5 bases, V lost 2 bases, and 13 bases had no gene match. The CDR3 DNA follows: TGTGCCACCAGTGATTCTCCAGCGGGAGGGCCGTTTCTGGAGACCCAGTACTTC. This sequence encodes CATSDSPAGGPFLETQYF.

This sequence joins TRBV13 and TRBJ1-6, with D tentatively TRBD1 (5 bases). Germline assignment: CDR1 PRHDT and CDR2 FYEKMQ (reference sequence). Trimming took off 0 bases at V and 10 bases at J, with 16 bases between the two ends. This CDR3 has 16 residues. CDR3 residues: CASSLGVGRAGSPLHF. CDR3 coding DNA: TGTGCCAGCAGCTTAGGGGTCGGCAGGGCAGGATCACCCCTCCACTTT.

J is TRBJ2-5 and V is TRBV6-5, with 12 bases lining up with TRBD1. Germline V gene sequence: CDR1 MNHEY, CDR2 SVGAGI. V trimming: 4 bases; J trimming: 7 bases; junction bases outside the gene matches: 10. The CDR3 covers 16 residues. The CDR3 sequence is CASSLGQGARGGTQYF. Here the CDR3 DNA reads TGTGCCAGCAGTTTGGGACAGGGGGCCAGAGGGGGGACCCAGTACTTC.

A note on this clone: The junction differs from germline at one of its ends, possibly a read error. The CDR3 DNA reads TGTGCCAGCAGTTTATGGGGCTCGGCGGGGAGCGATGAGAAACTGTTTTTT. Protein: CASSLWGSAGSDEKLFF. The chain carries TRBV28 and TRBJ1-4; D is ambiguous. The CDR3 contains 17 residues. Germline assignment: CDR1 MDHEN and CDR2 SYDVKM.

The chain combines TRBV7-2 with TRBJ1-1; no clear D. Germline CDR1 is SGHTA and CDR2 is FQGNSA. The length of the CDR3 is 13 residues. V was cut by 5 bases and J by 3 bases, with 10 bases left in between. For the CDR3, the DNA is TGTGCCAGCAGCATAAACAGATACACTGAAGCTTTCTTT. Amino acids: CASSINRYTEAFF. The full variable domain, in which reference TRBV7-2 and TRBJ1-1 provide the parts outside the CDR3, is GAGVSQSPSNKVTEKGKDVELRCDPISGHTALYWYRQSLGQGLEFLIYFQGNSAPDKSGLPSDRFSAERTGGSVSTLTIQRTQQEDSAVYLCASSINRYTEAFFGQGTRLTVV.